The clone carrying this TCR beta chain was recorded at least ten times. Its antigen is as yet unknown. This record comes from a study of T cell repertoires in cytomegalovirus infection. Regarding the study as a whole: Clonotypes of TCR beta that were HLA-C-restricted and CMV-specific dominated the ex vivo response.

TCRdb itself ran the reads through MiXCR, one entry per CDR3 protein. The sample holds 300,000 or so distinct CDR3 sequences; roughly a quarter are singletons and the top ten take 14%. This CDR3 is built from 16 residues. The V gene end was trimmed by 2 bases and the J gene end by 14 bases; junction bases not matched to a gene: 17. Sequencing was carried out using PBMCs. The TCR sequence derives from a human donor in good health (CMV status not recorded). Some clones in this sample may be carry-over from other donors' samples. The V call is TRBV12-3 or TRBV12-4, the J call TRBJ1-4; 7 positions agree with TRBD1. The DNA for the CDR3 is TGTGCCAGCAGTTTATCGCGGACAGGACGTCGATTGAGGCTGTTTTTT. This translates into CASSLSRTGRRLRLFF.